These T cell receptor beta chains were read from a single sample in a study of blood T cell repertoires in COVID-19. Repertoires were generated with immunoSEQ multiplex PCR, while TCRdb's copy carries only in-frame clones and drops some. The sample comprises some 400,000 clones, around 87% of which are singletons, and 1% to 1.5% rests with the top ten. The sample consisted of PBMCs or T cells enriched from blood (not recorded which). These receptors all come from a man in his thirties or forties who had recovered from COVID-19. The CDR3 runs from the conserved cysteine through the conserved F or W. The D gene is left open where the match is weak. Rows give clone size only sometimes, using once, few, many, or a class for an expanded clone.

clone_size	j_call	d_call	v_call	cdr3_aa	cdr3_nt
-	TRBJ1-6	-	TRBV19	CASSRGWGQNSPLHF	TGTGCCAGTAGTCGGGGATGGGGGCAAAATTCACCCCTCCACTTT
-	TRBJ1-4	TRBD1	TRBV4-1	CASSQDRGTATNEKLFF	TGCGCCAGCAGCCAAGACAGGGGGACTGCAACTAATGAAAAACTGTTTTTT
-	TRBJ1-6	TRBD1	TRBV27	CASSPKAGTGFNSPLHF	TGTGCCAGCAGTCCCAAAGCCGGGACAGGCTTTAATTCACCCCTCCACTTT
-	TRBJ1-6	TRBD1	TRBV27	CASRKTTRTGGAYNSPLHF	TGTGCCAGCAGGAAAACTACAAGGACAGGGGGCGCCTATAATTCACCCCTCCACTTT
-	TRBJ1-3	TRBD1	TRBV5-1	CASSRGGTEPSGNTIYF	TGCGCCAGCAGCCGAGGTGGGACAGAGCCCTCTGGAAACACCATATATTTT
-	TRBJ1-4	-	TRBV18	CASSAGYSNEKLFF	TGTGCCAGCTCAGCAGGATATTCTAATGAAAAACTGTTTTTT
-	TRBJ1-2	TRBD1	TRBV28	CASSYSGGGYTF	TGTGCCAGCAGTTACTCAGGGGGCGGCTACACCTTC
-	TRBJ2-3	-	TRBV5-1	CASSFRTGRADTQYF	TGCGCCAGCAGCTTTCGGACAGGGAGGGCAGATACGCAGTATTTT
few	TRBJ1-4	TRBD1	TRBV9	CASSVRDRGLGANEKLFF	TGTGCCAGCAGCGTTCGCGACAGGGGGCTCGGGGCTAATGAAAAACTGTTTTTT
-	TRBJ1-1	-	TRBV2	CASRGTTYSTEAFF	TGTGCCAGCAGAGGGACTACCTATAGCACTGAAGCTTTCTTT
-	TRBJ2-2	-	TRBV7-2	CASSSLGGANTGELFF	TGTGCCAGCAGTTCCCTTGGCGGGGCGAACACCGGGGAGCTGTTTTTT
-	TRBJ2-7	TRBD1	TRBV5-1	CASSPRDRTYEQYF	TGCGCCAGCAGCCCGAGGGACAGGACCTACGAGCAGTACTTC
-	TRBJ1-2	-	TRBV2	CASRLLDGTQYGYTF	TGTGCCAGCAGACTACTTGACGGGACACAGTATGGCTACACCTTC
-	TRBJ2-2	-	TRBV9	CASSVVSEGGELFF	TGTGCCAGCAGCGTAGTATCAGAGGGCGGGGAGCTGTTTTTT
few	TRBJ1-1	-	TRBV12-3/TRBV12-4	CASSRDLLAEAFF	TGTGCCAGCAGTCGAGATCTCCTGGCTGAAGCTTTCTTT
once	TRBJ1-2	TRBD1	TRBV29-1	CSVGGTAKGYTF	TGCAGCGTCGGTGGGACAGCAAAAGGCTACACCTTC
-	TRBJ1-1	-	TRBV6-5	CASSQRGSTEAFF	TGTGCCAGCAGCCAAAGAGGAAGCACTGAAGCTTTCTTT
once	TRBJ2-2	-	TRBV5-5	CASSLSSGVGTGELFF	TGTGCCAGCAGCTTGAGTAGCGGAGTGGGTACCGGGGAGCTGTTTTTT
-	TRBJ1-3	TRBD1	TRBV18	CASSPPSTGQGARNTIYF	TGTGCCAGCTCACCACCGAGTACGGGACAGGGGGCGAGAAACACCATATATTTT
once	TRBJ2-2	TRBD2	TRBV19	CASSTPRLAVNTGELFF	TGTGCCAGTAGCACACCCCGACTAGCGGTGAACACCGGGGAGCTGTTTTTT
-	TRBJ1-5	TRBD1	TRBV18	CASSPGQGNQPQHF	TGTGCCAGCTCTCCGGGACAGGGGAATCAGCCCCAGCATTTT
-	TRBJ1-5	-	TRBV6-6	CASSYVEDNQPQHF	TGTGCCAGCAGTTACGTGGAGGATAATCAGCCCCAGCATTTT
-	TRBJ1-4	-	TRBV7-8	CASSLAGATNEKLFF	TGTGCCAGCAGCTTGGCCGGGGCAACTAATGAAAAACTGTTTTTT
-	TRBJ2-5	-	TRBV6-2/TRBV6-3	CASSYKTAGQETQYF	TGTGCCAGCAGTTACAAGACGGCGGGGCAAGAGACCCAGTACTTC
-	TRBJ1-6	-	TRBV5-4	CASREGEGNSPLHF	TGTGCCAGCAGGGAGGGAGAGGGTAATTCACCCCTCCACTTT
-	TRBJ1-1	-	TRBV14	CASSQGGGSTEAFF	TGTGCCAGCAGCCAAGGGGGGGGGTCCACTGAAGCTTTCTTT
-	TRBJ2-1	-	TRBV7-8	CASSRRDLYEQFF	TGTGCCAGCAGCCGACGGGACTTGTACGAGCAGTTCTTC
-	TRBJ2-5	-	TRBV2	CASSRPQETQYF	TGTGCCAGCTCGAGGCCCCAAGAGACCCAGTACTTC
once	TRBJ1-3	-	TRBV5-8	CASSLEQWGNTIYF	TGTGCCAGCAGCTTGGAACAGTGGGGAAACACCATATATTTT
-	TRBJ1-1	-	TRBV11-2	CASSLEGAVTVNTEAFF	TGTGCCAGCAGCTTAGAGGGGGCAGTTACTGTAAACACTGAAGCTTTCTTT
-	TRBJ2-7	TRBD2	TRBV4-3	CASSQERGGRYEQYF	TGCGCCAGCAGCCAAGAGCGGGGGGGACGCTACGAGCAGTACTTC
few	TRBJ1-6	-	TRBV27	CASSSYGGRNSPLHF	TGTGCCAGCAGCTCTTATGGGGGGAGAAATTCACCCCTCCACTTT
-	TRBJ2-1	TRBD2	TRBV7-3	CASSLTGLAGVEQFF	TGTGCCAGCAGCTTAACAGGACTAGCGGGGGTTGAGCAGTTCTTC
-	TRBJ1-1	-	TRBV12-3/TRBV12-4	CASSLKRSTEAFF	TGTGCCAGCAGTTTAAAGAGGAGCACTGAAGCTTTCTTT
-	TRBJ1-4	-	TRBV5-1	CASSLVSATNEKLFF	TGCGCCAGCAGCTTGGTTTCAGCAACTAATGAAAAACTGTTTTTT
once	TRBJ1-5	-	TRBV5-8	CASSLVRGTGQPQHF	TGTGCCAGCAGCTTGGTCAGGGGTACGGGTCAGCCCCAGCATTTT
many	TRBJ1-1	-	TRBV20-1	CSASPQWVKHTEAFF	TGCAGTGCTAGTCCACAGTGGGTGAAGCACACTGAAGCTTTCTTT
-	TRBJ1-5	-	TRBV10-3	CAISSNRNQPQHF	TGTGCCATCAGTTCGAACAGGAATCAGCCCCAGCATTTT
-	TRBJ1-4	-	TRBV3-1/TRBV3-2	CASSQASGDNEKLFF	TGTGCCAGCAGCCAAGCCTCAGGGGATAATGAAAAACTGTTTTTT
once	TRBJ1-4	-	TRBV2	CASSRTASNEKLFF	TGTGCCAGCAGTAGGACAGCTTCTAATGAAAAACTGTTTTTT
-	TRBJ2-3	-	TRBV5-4	CASQPQAIDTQYF	TGTGCCTCACAGCCCCAGGCGATAGATACGCAGTATTTT
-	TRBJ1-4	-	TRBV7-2	CASSVEGAANEKLFF	TGTGCCAGCAGCGTAGAGGGAGCTGCTAATGAAAAACTGTTTTTT
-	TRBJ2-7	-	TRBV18	CASRPDSATYEQYF	TGTGCCAGCCGGCCCGACAGTGCGACCTACGAGCAGTACTTC
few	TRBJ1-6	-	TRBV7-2	CASSQVWGDGSPLHF	TGTGCCAGCAGCCAGGTCTGGGGGGATGGTTCACCCCTCCACTTT
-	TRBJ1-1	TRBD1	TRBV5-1	CASSLKGAGNTEAFF	TGCGCCAGCAGCTTGAAGGGGGCTGGGAACACTGAAGCTTTCTTT
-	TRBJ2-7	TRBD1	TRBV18	CASSPLPSGGMNEQYF	TGTGCCAGCTCACCACTTCCTTCAGGGGGAATGAACGAGCAGTACTTC